This is a list of T cell receptor beta chains from one sample in a study of T-cell reconstitution after alpha-beta-depleted transplantation in children. TCRdb re-called the PCR reads with MiXCR, one entry per CDR3 protein. Of approximately 430,000 distinct CDR3 sequences listed, 15% to 20% were seen once; the top ten hold 29%. Sequenced here: PBMCs, mostly from graft donor cells, sampled 360 days after TCRalphabeta/CD19-depleted stem cell transplant. The receptors come from a boy in the first two years of life who had a stem cell transplant for Wiskott-Aldrich syndrome, so the T cells may come from the graft donor. Both conserved end residues are part of each CDR3. D genes are given only for firm matches. The size entry is marked missing in some rows and otherwise reads once, few, many or a size class.

d_call: .
cdr3_length: 13
j_call: TRBJ2-3
clone_size: few
v_call: TRBV25-1
cdr3_aa: CASSQQVTDTQYF
cdr3_nt: TGTGCCAGCAGCCAACAGGTCACAGATACGCAGTATTTT

d_call: TRBD1
cdr3_length: 15
j_call: TRBJ1-5
clone_size: few
v_call: TRBV6-2/TRBV6-3
cdr3_aa: CASSSDRGLRQPQHF
cdr3_nt: TGTGCCAGCAGCTCGGACAGGGGACTACGGCAGCCCCAGCATTTT

d_call: .
cdr3_length: 13
j_call: TRBJ2-5
clone_size: .
v_call: TRBV5-1
cdr3_aa: CASSLLGRETQYF
cdr3_nt: TGCGCCAGCAGCTTGTTGGGAAGAGAGACCCAGTACTTC

d_call: TRBD2
cdr3_length: 15
j_call: TRBJ2-3
clone_size: .
v_call: TRBV9
cdr3_aa: CASSVDGLAGYTQYF
cdr3_nt: TGTGCCAGCAGCGTAGACGGACTAGCGGGATATACGCAGTATTTT

d_call: TRBD2
cdr3_length: 17
j_call: TRBJ2-7
clone_size: .
v_call: TRBV11-2
cdr3_aa: CASSLEGAGGPSYEQYF
cdr3_nt: TGTGCCAGCAGCTTAGAGGGGGCGGGAGGGCCTTCCTACGAGCAGTACTTC

d_call: .
cdr3_length: 14
j_call: TRBJ2-3
clone_size: .
v_call: TRBV5-1
cdr3_aa: CASSLAWEIDTQYF
cdr3_nt: TGCGCCAGCAGCTTGGCGTGGGAAATAGATACGCAGTATTTT

d_call: .
cdr3_length: 15
j_call: TRBJ2-1
clone_size: few
v_call: TRBV6-5
cdr3_aa: CASSYARAPGLEQFF
cdr3_nt: TGTGCCAGCAGTTACGCCCGGGCACCCGGACTGGAGCAGTTCTTC

d_call: TRBD1
cdr3_length: 16
j_call: TRBJ2-7
clone_size: .
v_call: TRBV11-2
cdr3_aa: CASSRLGTGSSYEQYF
cdr3_nt: TGTGCCAGCAGCCGGCTCGGGACAGGGAGTTCCTACGAGCAGTACTTC

d_call: TRBD2
cdr3_length: 18
j_call: TRBJ2-2
clone_size: .
v_call: TRBV6-5
cdr3_aa: CASSYVTLAEGPGGELFF
cdr3_nt: TGTGCCAGCAGTTACGTAACACTAGCGGAAGGGCCTGGCGGGGAGCTGTTTTTT

d_call: TRBD1
cdr3_length: 15
j_call: TRBJ2-7
clone_size: .
v_call: TRBV20-1
cdr3_aa: CSARLQGRKTYEQYF
cdr3_nt: TGCAGTGCTAGGTTACAGGGGCGCAAAACCTACGAGCAGTACTTC

d_call: .
cdr3_length: 13
j_call: TRBJ2-2
clone_size: .
v_call: TRBV29-1
cdr3_aa: CSVEGQNTGELFF
cdr3_nt: TGCAGCGTTGAGGGACAGAACACCGGGGAGCTGTTTTTT

d_call: .
cdr3_length: 15
j_call: TRBJ1-5
clone_size: few
v_call: TRBV12-3/TRBV12-4
cdr3_aa: CASSRSRGDNQPQHF
cdr3_nt: TGTGCCAGCAGCCGCTCTCGGGGTGATAATCAGCCCCAGCATTTT

d_call: .
cdr3_length: 18
j_call: TRBJ2-3
clone_size: few
v_call: TRBV12-3/TRBV12-4
cdr3_aa: CASSLALSGFPRTDTQYF
cdr3_nt: TGTGCCAGCAGTTTAGCGCTATCGGGGTTTCCTCGCACAGATACGCAGTATTTT

d_call: TRBD2
cdr3_length: 18
j_call: TRBJ2-1
clone_size: .
v_call: TRBV11-1
cdr3_aa: CASSHQPRLAGIRNEQFF
cdr3_nt: TGTGCCAGCAGCCACCAACCCAGACTAGCGGGCATAAGGAATGAGCAGTTCTTC

d_call: TRBD1
cdr3_length: 15
j_call: TRBJ1-5
clone_size: many
v_call: TRBV7-9
cdr3_aa: CASSLGQGSNQPQHF
cdr3_nt: TGTGCCAGCAGCTTAGGACAGGGGAGCAATCAGCCCCAGCATTTT

d_call: .
cdr3_length: 13
j_call: TRBJ2-1
clone_size: few
v_call: TRBV2
cdr3_aa: CASTPGGYNEQFF
cdr3_nt: TGTGCCAGCACCCCCGGGGGCTACAATGAGCAGTTCTTC

d_call: TRBD1
cdr3_length: 15
j_call: TRBJ2-1
clone_size: .
v_call: TRBV3-1
cdr3_aa: CASSSNRGIGYEQFF
cdr3_nt: TGTGCCAGCAGCTCAAACAGGGGTATTGGCTATGAGCAGTTCTTC

d_call: .
cdr3_length: 12
j_call: TRBJ2-1
clone_size: .
v_call: TRBV29-1
cdr3_aa: CSAWRVYNEQFF
cdr3_nt: TGCAGCGCCTGGAGGGTCTACAATGAGCAGTTCTTC

d_call: .
cdr3_length: 11
j_call: TRBJ2-1
clone_size: .
v_call: TRBV29-1
cdr3_aa: CSVSGPLEQFF
cdr3_nt: TGCAGCGTTTCCGGGCCGCTGGAGCAGTTCTTC

d_call: TRBD2
cdr3_length: 12
j_call: TRBJ2-5
clone_size: .
v_call: TRBV20-1
cdr3_aa: CSARSGGETQYF
cdr3_nt: TGCAGTGCTAGGTCGGGAGGGGAGACCCAGTACTTC

d_call: .
cdr3_length: 15
j_call: TRBJ2-3
clone_size: few
v_call: TRBV7-6
cdr3_aa: CASSSYSSTADTQYF
cdr3_nt: TGTGCCAGCAGCTCCTATTCATCCACCGCAGATACGCAGTATTTT

d_call: TRBD2
cdr3_length: 17
j_call: TRBJ2-2
clone_size: .
v_call: TRBV10-1
cdr3_aa: CASSEGGSGARAGELFF
cdr3_nt: TGCGCCAGCAGTGAGGGCGGCAGCGGGGCCCGCGCCGGGGAGCTGTTTTTT

d_call: TRBD2
cdr3_length: 16
j_call: TRBJ2-3
clone_size: few
v_call: TRBV6-5
cdr3_aa: CASSWRETALTYTQYF
cdr3_nt: TGTGCCAGCAGTTGGCGGGAGACTGCCCTGACCTATACGCAGTATTTT

d_call: TRBD2
cdr3_length: 17
j_call: TRBJ2-1
clone_size: once
v_call: TRBV10-2
cdr3_aa: CASKGASGHFFYNEQFF
cdr3_nt: TGCGCCAGCAAAGGAGCTAGCGGCCACTTTTTCTACAATGAGCAGTTCTTC

d_call: .
cdr3_length: 13
j_call: TRBJ2-5
clone_size: many
v_call: TRBV5-1
cdr3_aa: CASSLEGVETQYF
cdr3_nt: TGCGCCAGCAGCTTGGAAGGGGTCGAGACCCAGTACTTC

d_call: .
cdr3_length: 13
j_call: TRBJ2-5
clone_size: .
v_call: TRBV12-3/TRBV12-4
cdr3_aa: CASSLSPGETQYF
cdr3_nt: TGTGCCAGCAGTTTATCCCCCGGGGAGACCCAGTACTTC

d_call: .
cdr3_length: 15
j_call: TRBJ2-1
clone_size: few
v_call: TRBV7-9
cdr3_aa: CASSLGVGFYNEQFF
cdr3_nt: TGTGCCAGCAGCTTAGGGGTCGGTTTCTACAATGAGCAGTTCTTC

d_call: .
cdr3_length: 15
j_call: TRBJ2-5
clone_size: few
v_call: TRBV4-2
cdr3_aa: CASSQGATGQETQYF
cdr3_nt: TGTGCCAGCAGCCAAGGAGCTACTGGCCAAGAGACCCAGTACTTC

d_call: .
cdr3_length: 14
j_call: TRBJ2-5
clone_size: .
v_call: TRBV19
cdr3_aa: CASSMGKTQETQYF
cdr3_nt: TGTGCCAGTAGTATGGGGAAAACGCAAGAGACCCAGTACTTC

d_call: .
cdr3_length: 15
j_call: TRBJ2-3
clone_size: .
v_call: TRBV4-3
cdr3_aa: CASSQAPTSTDTQYF
cdr3_nt: TGCGCCAGCAGCCAAGCCCCTACTAGCACAGATACGCAGTATTTT

d_call: TRBD2
cdr3_length: 16
j_call: TRBJ2-7
clone_size: .
v_call: TRBV12-3/TRBV12-4
cdr3_aa: CASSLGLSGTGYEQYF
cdr3_nt: TGTGCCAGCAGTTTGGGCCTTAGCGGGACGGGCTACGAGCAGTACTTC

d_call: TRBD1
cdr3_length: 16
j_call: TRBJ1-6
clone_size: few
v_call: TRBV5-1
cdr3_aa: CASRGTGGMGNSPLHF
cdr3_nt: TGCGCCAGCAGAGGGACAGGGGGAATGGGAAATTCACCCCTCCACTTT

d_call: TRBD1
cdr3_length: 15
j_call: TRBJ2-6
clone_size: .
v_call: TRBV5-1
cdr3_aa: CASSATGEPGDVLTF
cdr3_nt: TGCGCCAGCAGCGCAACAGGGGAGCCCGGGGACGTCCTGACTTTC

d_call: TRBD2
cdr3_length: 17
j_call: TRBJ2-1
clone_size: .
v_call: TRBV7-9
cdr3_aa: CASSLVMRRERHNEQFF
cdr3_nt: TGTGCCAGCAGCTTAGTGATGAGGCGGGAGAGACACAATGAGCAGTTCTTC

d_call: .
cdr3_length: 15
j_call: TRBJ2-2
clone_size: .
v_call: TRBV5-1
cdr3_aa: CASTSRQANTGELVF
cdr3_nt: TGCGCCAGCACTTCCAGGCAGGCGAACACCGGGGAGCTGGTTTTT

d_call: .
cdr3_length: 14
j_call: TRBJ2-1
clone_size: .
v_call: TRBV3-1
cdr3_aa: CASSQVGTYNEQFF
cdr3_nt: TGTGCCAGCAGCCAAGTCGGTACCTACAATGAGCAGTTCTTC

d_call: .
cdr3_length: 14
j_call: TRBJ2-5
clone_size: many
v_call: TRBV2
cdr3_aa: CASSEISVIETQYF
cdr3_nt: TGTGCCAGCAGTGAAATTTCGGTAATAGAGACCCAGTACTTC

d_call: .
cdr3_length: 17
j_call: TRBJ2-2
clone_size: .
v_call: TRBV6-2/TRBV6-3
cdr3_aa: CASSPQFHGVSAGELFF
cdr3_nt: TGTGCCAGCAGTCCCCAGTTTCATGGAGTCTCGGCCGGGGAGCTGTTTTTT

d_call: TRBD1
cdr3_length: 15
j_call: TRBJ2-3
clone_size: .
v_call: TRBV12-3/TRBV12-4
cdr3_aa: CASSSTGAFTDTQYF
cdr3_nt: TGTGCCAGCAGCTCCACAGGGGCATTCACAGATACGCAGTATTTT

d_call: .
cdr3_length: 15
j_call: TRBJ2-1
clone_size: few
v_call: TRBV20-1
cdr3_aa: CSARDLGGAYNEQFF
cdr3_nt: TGCAGTGCTAGAGATCTAGGGGGGGCCTACAATGAGCAGTTCTTC

d_call: TRBD2
cdr3_length: 16
j_call: TRBJ2-1
clone_size: few
v_call: TRBV7-9
cdr3_aa: CASSPGLVVVSNEQFF
cdr3_nt: TGTGCCAGCAGCCCAGGACTAGTCGTAGTAAGCAATGAGCAGTTCTTC

d_call: .
cdr3_length: 15
j_call: TRBJ2-7
clone_size: .
v_call: TRBV5-5
cdr3_aa: CASSLEGILNHEQYF
cdr3_nt: TGTGCCAGCAGCTTGGAGGGAATCCTTAATCACGAGCAGTACTTC

d_call: .
cdr3_length: 14
j_call: TRBJ2-3
clone_size: .
v_call: TRBV3-1
cdr3_aa: CASSRSDGTDTQYF
cdr3_nt: TGTGCCAGCAGCCGGTCCGATGGCACAGATACGCAGTATTTT

d_call: .
cdr3_length: 16
j_call: TRBJ1-4
clone_size: .
v_call: TRBV28
cdr3_aa: CASSVEEESKKEKLFF
cdr3_nt: TGTGCCAGCAGTGTTGAGGAGGAGTCAAAAAAGGAAAAACTGTTTTTT

d_call: TRBD2
cdr3_length: 22
j_call: TRBJ2-1
clone_size: .
v_call: TRBV11-2
cdr3_aa: CASSLDPAPGLAEPSSYNEQFF
cdr3_nt: TGTGCCAGCAGCTTAGATCCAGCTCCGGGACTAGCGGAACCTAGCTCCTACAATGAGCAGTTCTTC

d_call: .
cdr3_length: 11
j_call: TRBJ2-1
clone_size: few
v_call: TRBV12-3/TRBV12-4
cdr3_aa: CASSIEGEQFF
cdr3_nt: TGTGCCAGCAGCATTGAGGGGGAGCAGTTCTTC

d_call: .
cdr3_length: 16
j_call: TRBJ2-2
clone_size: .
v_call: TRBV6-2/TRBV6-3
cdr3_aa: CASSLGGSANTGELFF
cdr3_nt: TGTGCCAGCAGTTTGGGGGGCAGCGCGAACACCGGGGAGCTGTTTTTT

d_call: .
cdr3_length: 15
j_call: TRBJ2-5
clone_size: few
v_call: TRBV24-1
cdr3_aa: CATSGRGRDQETQYF
cdr3_nt: TGTGCCACCAGTGGGAGGGGGCGCGACCAAGAGACCCAGTACTTC

d_call: .
cdr3_length: 10
j_call: TRBJ2-1
clone_size: .
v_call: TRBV29-1
cdr3_aa: CSAGGNEQFF
cdr3_nt: TGCAGCGCCGGGGGTAATGAGCAGTTCTTC

d_call: TRBD2
cdr3_length: 17
j_call: TRBJ2-1
clone_size: .
v_call: TRBV24-1
cdr3_aa: CATSRTLPGLAYSEQFF
cdr3_nt: TGTGCCACCAGTAGGACCTTACCGGGACTAGCTTACTCTGAGCAGTTCTTC

d_call: .
cdr3_length: 16
j_call: TRBJ2-7
clone_size: .
v_call: TRBV6-5
cdr3_aa: CASSYSTVAVRYEQYF
cdr3_nt: TGTGCCAGCAGTTACTCTACTGTAGCGGTCCGCTACGAGCAGTACTTC

d_call: .
cdr3_length: 13
j_call: TRBJ2-7
clone_size: many
v_call: TRBV4-1
cdr3_aa: CASSQDLLYEQYF
cdr3_nt: TGCGCCAGCAGCCAAGATCTTCTCTACGAGCAGTACTTC

d_call: TRBD2
cdr3_length: 14
j_call: TRBJ2-1
clone_size: few
v_call: TRBV10-3
cdr3_aa: CATRAGLGIYEQFF
cdr3_nt: TGTGCCACCAGAGCGGGACTAGGCATTTACGAGCAGTTCTTC

d_call: .
cdr3_length: 15
j_call: TRBJ1-1
clone_size: .
v_call: TRBV5-1
cdr3_aa: CASSSLPGPNTEAFF
cdr3_nt: TGCGCCAGCAGCTCTCTACCGGGACCGAACACTGAAGCTTTCTTT

d_call: TRBD2
cdr3_length: 16
j_call: TRBJ2-5
clone_size: .
v_call: TRBV6-5
cdr3_aa: CASSNISGRHEETQYF
cdr3_nt: TGTGCCAGCAGTAACATCAGCGGGAGGCATGAAGAGACCCAGTACTTC